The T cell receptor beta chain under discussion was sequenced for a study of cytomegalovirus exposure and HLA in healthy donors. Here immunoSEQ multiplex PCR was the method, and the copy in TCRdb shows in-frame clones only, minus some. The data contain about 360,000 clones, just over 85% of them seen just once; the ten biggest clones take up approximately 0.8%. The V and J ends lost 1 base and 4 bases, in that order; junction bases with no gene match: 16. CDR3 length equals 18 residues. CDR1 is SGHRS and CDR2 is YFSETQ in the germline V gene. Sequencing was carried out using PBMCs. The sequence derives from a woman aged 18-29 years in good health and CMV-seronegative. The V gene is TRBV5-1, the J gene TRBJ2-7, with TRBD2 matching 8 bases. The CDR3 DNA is TGCGCCAGCAGCTTGCCCCACCGGGGGGGGCCTAGGCGATACGAGCAGTACTTC. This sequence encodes CASSLPHRGGPRRYEQYF. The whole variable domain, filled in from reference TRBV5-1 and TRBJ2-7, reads KAGVTQTPRYLIKTRGQQVTLSCSPISGHRSVSWYQQTPGQGLQFLFEYFSETQRNKGNFPGRFSGRQFSNSRSEMNVSTLELGDSALYLCASSLPHRGGPRRYEQYFGPGTRLTVT.